This T cell receptor beta chain is from a study of T-cell reconstitution after alpha-beta-depleted transplantation in children. Whole-study findings and limits: Alpha-beta T cells present about two months after transplant were reported to originate from several hundred expanded graft clones.

The table lists this clonotype with a few counts. Its antigen is unknown. Unique molecular identifiers were incorporated during preparation of the TCRbeta library. Each CDR3 protein is one row after TCRdb ran MiXCR on the PCR reads. The sample lists hundreds of thousands of distinct CDR3 sequences; under 30% were seen once. The sequencing here drew on PBMCs, taken before TCRalphabeta/CD19-depleted stem cell transplant. The TCR was taken from a girl aged 2 to 10 with Fanconi anemia, due to receive a stem cell transplant.

The CDR3 DNA reads TGTGCCAGCAGACGACAGTCGCCTAATGAAAAACTGTTTTTT. Its translation is CASRRQSPNEKLFF. The chain recombines TRBV7-9 with TRBJ1-4; D may be TRBD1 (5 bases). V lost 6 bases and J lost 3, with 11 bases in between. The germline gives CDR1 SEHNR, CDR2 FQNEAQ (reference sequence). There are 14 residues in the CDR3.